Below are 5 T cell receptor beta chains sequenced from a single sample in a study of blood T cells in healthy people across ages. Primers used in a second PCR of about 6 to 11 cycles were a sample-barcoded 5' primer and a J-beta primer mix. TCRdb reprocessed the 5' RACE reads with MiXCR, giving one entry per CDR3 protein. The sample includes about 1,400,000 distinct CDR3 sequences, 59% of them seen just once. Sequencing input: blood. The source is a man younger than 35 in good health.

The V and J genes are TRBV7-2 and TRBJ2-7; 7 bases align to TRBD1. Looked up from germline, CDR1 is SGHTA and CDR2 is FQGNSA. J lost 2 bases, V lost 3 bases, and 7 bases had no gene match. There are 15 residues in the CDR3. Here the CDR3 reads CASSFGQEVAYEQYF. CDR3 in DNA: TGTGCCAGCAGCTTTGGACAGGAGGTCGCCTACGAGCAGTACTTC.

This clonotype was observed a handful of times. The V and J genes are TRBV3-1 and TRBJ1-2; D is ambiguous. Germline assignment: CDR1 LGHDT and CDR2 YNNKEL (reference sequence). This CDR3 comprises 13 residues. Trimming removed 4 bases from V and 3 bases from J, with 9 bases in between. This CDR3 is CASSPPMDYGYTF. The CDR3 bases are TGTGCCAGCAGCCCCCCTATGGACTATGGCTACACCTTC.

This clonotype has only a few counts. The genes are TRBV20-1 and TRBJ2-7, with no clear D. CDR1 is DFQATT, CDR2 SNEGSKA, per germline (reference sequence). Deletions cut 0 bases from V and 1 base from J, with 4 bases between. The CDR3 contains 12 residues. The DNA of the CDR3 is TGCAGTGCTAGAGATATGTCCTACGAGCAGTACTTC. It yields the protein CSARDMSYEQYF.

The chain combines TRBV20-1 with TRBJ2-5; 7 nucleotides align to TRBD2. Germline CDR1 reads DFQATT; CDR2 reads SNEGSKA (reference sequence). The CDR3 is made up of 20 amino acids. The V and J ends lost 8 bases and 1 base, in that order; junction bases with no gene match: 28. The CDR3 DNA sequence: TGCAGTACCGGGCCGGGGCAGACTAGCCGGATCCACCAAACCCAAGAGACCCAGTACTTC. The encoded protein is CSTGPGQTSRIHQTQETQYF.

This clonotype was counted between two and nine times. This chain connects TRBV21-1 to TRBJ1-5; the table's D gene call, TRBD1, was not cross checked with the DNA. TRBV21-1 is designated a pseudogene. This CDR3 spans 16 amino acids. The CDR3: CASSKGPRGGNQPQHF. CDR3 nucleotides: TGTGCCAGCAGCAAAGGCCCCAGGGGAGGCAATCAGCCCCAGCATTTT.